Here is one TCR beta chain with its context. Its antigen remains unidentified. One base away there is no much larger clone; base qualities are not given. The trim is 1 base for V and 7 bases for J, with a gap of 11 bases between the germline ends. The CDR3 sequence holds 13 residues, the cysteine and phenylalanine included. The CDR3 DNA has 39 bases and is translated from base 1. CDR1 and CDR2, looked up from the germline V gene, are MRHNA and SNTAGT. The sample comes from a study of cytomegalovirus exposure and HLA in healthy donors (dated by TCRdb to about 2017). Turning to the overall study: An earlier analysis of some 600 of the donors reported 276 Gb of sequence data and about 120 million unique TCR beta sequences obtained from about 179 million T cells. The number of typed donors differed by locus: about 620-640 for A, B, C, DRB1 and DQB1; some 540 for DQA1; 606 for DPA1; and around 450 for DPB1. The study combined high-throughput TCR immunosequencing, statistical association of individual TCRs with disease status, and machine learning to predict cytomegalovirus infection status. An earlier analysis of 587 of the donors used high-throughput TCR beta sequencing to judge whether each TCR beta V gene segment behaved as functional or pseudogenic. Class I and class II HLA loci were covered by the typing at four-digit resolution. The study aimed to test whether signatures of past pathogen exposure could be identified by cataloging public T cell receptors. Among the approximately 420 genotyped donors, about 85% belonged to the genetic ancestry cluster associated with self-reported Caucasian donors. Every discovery cohort repertoire had been produced on one sequencing platform. Besides the first cohort of some 670 subjects, a separate validation cohort made up of over a hundred different subjects was used. Because of strong linkage in the cohort, five DR-DQ haplotypes were treated as single units for association and clustering. Approximately 300 gigabases of sequencing data and 91 million or so unique TCR sequences made up an early release that covered approximately 650 HLA-typed donors. The study used immunosequencing to profile the T cell repertoires of 670 or so subjects and linked those repertoires to cytomegalovirus serostatus. Donor age, sex, ethnicity and CMV serostatus were compiled alongside the repertoire data. To study patterns of TCR occurrence, a later analysis re-analyzed previously published TCR beta repertoires from around 670 donors and added high-resolution HLA genotyping. Across 398 genotyped donors of the cohort, an average of approximately 220,000 unique TCR beta nucleotide sequences per donor were sequenced, and roughly 20% of those sequences were non-productive. Rather than using new phenotypic data, the later analysis identified candidate immune exposures from TCR beta sequences and from how often those sequences occurred across donors. A later genetic analysis took genome-wide SNP genotypes for 398 of the 666 donors and used that subset as a discovery cohort.

Overall study outcomes, separate from this receptor: Only TCR beta chains were sequenced in this cohort, and the absence of alpha or paired-chain data limited detectable features. Because counts were too low, around 18 rarely observed V segments, including chromosome 9 orphons, were left out of the earlier analysis of some 600 of the donors. At a false discovery rate of 0.05, a later analysis linked under 20,000 TCR beta sequences to specific HLA alleles. In both the original and validation cohorts, the classifier was reported to diagnose cytomegalovirus status with high specificity and sensitivity. Three of the identified cytomegalovirus-associated TCR beta chains were confirmed in vitro to be specific for cytomegalovirus antigens. Because the 87-base-pair reads could not distinguish some IMGT-functional V segments, including TRBV6-2 and TRBV6-3, those segments were excluded. A later genetic analysis associated a missense DCLRE1C variant with V-gene and J-gene trimming of TCR beta chains, and an independent cohort replicated the association. In an earlier analysis of 587 of the donors, most TCR beta V segments appeared in productive rearrangements about 87% or about 30% of the time, broadly matching IMGT annotations. In the study, around 150 TCR beta chains were listed as associated with cytomegalovirus. A later analysis found that HLA-associated TCR beta chains were more clonally expanded and had lower generation probabilities than equally common non-associated chains. A later analysis found that most CMV-associated TCR beta chains appeared HLA-restricted, with HLA associations seemingly driven largely by CMV exposure. Correlated functional status among segregating V segments might reflect linkage disequilibrium, but an unknown experimental factor could not be ruled out. Roughly uniform sequencing depth across donors was assumed in presence/absence analyses, although this assumption may not hold. A further reported finding was that TCR beta sequences accurately predicted the HLA-A and HLA-B alleles for most subjects in the first cohort. Several of the top co-occurrence clusters appeared to be linked to parvovirus B19, influenza, CMV and Epstein-Barr virus, according to a later analysis. Assigning TCR associations to individual alleles was difficult when HLA alleles, especially DR and DQ, strongly co-occurred. According to a later analysis, TCR association rates differed among HLA loci, with DRB1 alleles showing the most associated TCRs and HLA-C alleles showing the fewest. Most TCR sequences were seen in very few donors, while some public TCRs were found in many individuals. Because some donors lacked HLA typing at each locus, the association tests relied only on the typed subset. According to a later genetic analysis, donors in an Asian-associated ancestry cluster had fewer N-insertions in productive TCRs than the approximately 610-donor mean. For the cohort, immune exposure information was limited to CMV serostatus. A cluster of highly shared sequence variants was judged likely to be a technical artifact of the sequencing pipeline. It was suggested by the authors that the approach could potentially be generalized to other disease states and immunological phenotypes.

In total, 500 to 700 healthy bone marrow donors made up the cohort. Cohort members were all nominally healthy when sampled, although unrecorded immune exposures were likely present. The donor tested CMV seropositive and was one of the 289 seropositive cohort members. Each donor provided a peripheral blood sample, and peripheral blood mononuclear cells were used for TCR beta sequencing. The Qiagen DNeasy Blood Extraction Kit was used to extract genomic DNA from the blood cell samples. Receptors were amplified or captured by the immunoSEQ multiplex PCR assay. For the multiplex PCR, a mixture combining 60 forward primers for TCR Vbeta segments and 13 reverse primers for TCR Jbeta segments was used. Amplification of the CDR3 region of rearranged TCR beta genes was performed with a multiplex PCR assay on genomic DNA. On the Illumina HiSeq System, the amplified TCR beta libraries were sequenced as 87-base-pair reads. Per the source publication's procedure: A later analysis tallied around 82 million unique TCR beta chains across the 640 or so repertoires, and some 10 million of those chains were shared by two or more donors. Raw reads were error-corrected and collapsed into unique sequences with a nearest-neighbor algorithm that merged closely related sequences to remove PCR and sequencing errors. CDR3 sequences were aligned to IMGT reference sequences to assign V, D and J gene segments. For a sequence to be retained, a match of at least six nucleotides was required to both a V gene segment and a J gene segment. Rearrangements were classified as productive when the CDR3 lacked stop codons and remained in frame with V and J, and all other rearrangements were classified as non-productive. CDR3 was defined according to IMGT convention as the region running from the second conserved V-encoded cysteine to the conserved J-encoded phenylalanine. The earlier analysis of 500 to 650 of the donors excluded any sequence lacking an unambiguous match to a single V gene segment. An earlier analysis of fewer than 750 of the donors classified V segments as functional when productive rearrangements were above 56.7% and as segregating when the standard deviation between donors was above 5%. A statistical classification framework was built to diagnose cytomegalovirus status from the catalog of TCR beta chain sequences. In a later analysis, TCR nucleotide sequences were compared against IMGT/GENE-DB human TR gene sequences so that V and J genes could be assigned. A later analysis assigned CDR3 sequences and most-parsimonious VDJ recombination scenarios with the TCRdist pipeline. In a later analysis, each TCR beta chain was defined by its CDR3 amino acid sequence together with its V-gene family, and reads without a unique V-gene family were excluded. As a way to deal with suspected cross-contamination and a sequencing artifact, a later analysis dropped approximately 570 nucleotide sequences that were highly shared and had low generation probability. In a later analysis, a clonal expansion index for each public chain was calculated from normalized within-repertoire ranks of inferred template counts. A later analysis computed generation probabilities with a VDJ recombination model fitted to out-of-frame rearrangements, and checked the results against IGoR. In a later analysis, TCR-TCR, TCR-HLA and TCR-CMV co-occurrence was scored with hypergeometric tests, and a repertoire-size bias correction was applied to TCR pairs. To estimate false discovery rates, a later analysis permuted the HLA or CMV assignments 20 times. In a later analysis, co-occurring TCRs were grouped using DBSCAN, and TCRdist sequence similarity was added for clustering within HLA-allele-positive subsets. Co-occurrence clustering excluded repertoires with fewer than 30,000 or more than 120,000 public chains, plus five with anomalous nucleotide sharing. TCRdb provides this immuneACCESS table in a form limited to in-frame rearrangements. Some clones are lacking; in checked studies, under half of them reflect an unresolved V gene, and why the rest are absent is not known. The DNA was the basis for D and trimming; V, J and clone size are from that table. This sample comprises around 90,000 clones, more than 75% of them detected only once. The top ten clones comprise 9.2% of the sample.

The source is a man aged 25-45 years in good health and CMV-seropositive. The rearrangement combines TRBV6-4 with TRBJ2-7; 5 matching bases give a weak D call of TRBD2. The sample comprised PBMCs. The CDR3 region reads CASSDFIGGEQYF. In nucleotide form, the sequence is TGTGCCAGCAGTGACTTCATCGGCGGGGAGCAGTACTTC.